Below, 9 T cell receptor beta chains from the same sample are listed, as sequenced in a study of blood T cell repertoires in COVID-19. Profiling relied on immunoSEQ multiplex PCR, and the TCRdb table lists in-frame clones only, not all of them. The data hold about 280,000 clones, with around 88% observed a single time. Material: PBMCs or T cells enriched from blood (not recorded which). These receptors all stem from a woman in her thirties or forties who had recovered from COVID-19.

The gene calls are TRBV13 and TRBJ2-7, with 9 positions matching TRBD1. The V and J ends lost 5 bases and 2 bases, in that order; junction bases with no gene match: 7. This CDR3 is built from 15 residues. Germline CDR1 reads PRHDT; CDR2 reads FYEKMQ (reference sequence). The CDR3, as DNA: TGTGCCAGCAGCGCGGACAGGGGAGGCCCCTACGAGCAGTACTTC. As protein: CASSADRGGPYEQYF. Full variable domain (missing parts from reference TRBV13 and TRBJ2-7): AAGVIQSPRHLIKEKRETATLKCYPIPRHDTVYWYQQGPGQDPQFLISFYEKMQSDKGSIPDRFSAQQFSDYHSELNMSSLELGDSALYFCASSADRGGPYEQYFGPGTRLTVT.

This chain connects TRBV19 to TRBJ1-5, with D possibly matching TRBD1 (5 bases). The V end lost 4 bases, the J end lost 7 bases, and 14 bases lay between the germline ends. Germline CDR1 LNHDA, CDR2 SQIVND (reference sequence). CDR3 length equals 14 residues. CDR3 nucleotide sequence: TGTGCCAGTAGTAAAGGGGCTACTTTGCAGCCCCAGCATTTT. Translating it yields CASSKGATLQPQHF.

This chain connects TRBV5-4 to TRBJ1-4, with TRBD1 matching over 9 bases. J lost 0 bases, V lost 5 bases, and 11 bases had no gene match. The CDR3 consists of 18 residues. Germline CDR1 and CDR2: SGHNT and YYREEE (reference sequence). The CDR3 reads CASSPDGTGSATNEKLFF. The DNA for the CDR3 is TGTGCCAGCAGTCCCGACGGGACAGGGTCGGCAACTAATGAAAAACTGTTTTTT.

This chain uses TRBV9 with TRBJ1-1; D gene ambiguous. Looked up from germline, CDR1 is SGDLS and CDR2 is YYNGEE. The CDR3 extends over 14 amino acids. Trimming cost V 5 bases and J 0 bases, with 11 bases left between them. Here the CDR3 reads CASSQTLMNTEAFF. CDR3 coding DNA: TGTGCCAGCAGTCAAACACTAATGAACACTGAAGCTTTCTTT.

CDR3 sequence reads: CASSSGTAGYTF. DNA for the CDR3: TGTGCCAGCAGCTCCGGGACAGCGGGCTACACCTTC. This chain joins TRBV5-5 and TRBJ1-2, with TRBD1 identical over 7 bases. The CDR3 is 12 amino acids. Germline V gene data show CDR1 as SGHKS and CDR2 as YYEKEE (reference sequence). Germline trimming cut 3 bases from V and 8 bases from J; bases unmatched to any gene: 4. The whole variable domain, filled in from reference TRBV5-5 and TRBJ1-2, reads DAGVTQSPTHLIKTRGQQVTLRCSPISGHKSVSWYQQVLGQGPQFIFQYYEKEERGRGNFPDRFSARQFPNYSSELNVNALLLGDSALYLCASSSGTAGYTFGSGTRLTVV.

This clone occurred once. The chain links TRBV19 to TRBJ2-1, with 12 nucleotides matching TRBD2. CDR1 and CDR2 from the germline V gene are LNHDA and SQIVND (reference sequence). The CDR3 has 18 amino acids. V lost 4 bases, J lost 2 bases, and 9 bases stayed unmatched. The CDR3 loop reads CASSTRLAGAFTYNEQFF. CDR3 nucleotide sequence: TGTGCCAGTAGTACCCGACTAGCGGGAGCCTTCACCTACAATGAGCAGTTCTTC.

Turning to this clone: The same CDR3 also results from other DNA sequences found in this sample. The chain links TRBV24-1 to TRBJ2-1; D is perhaps TRBD1 (5 bases). Per the germline V gene, CDR1 is KGHDR and CDR2 is SFDVKD. The germline V and J ends were trimmed by 0 bases and 5 bases, with 7 bases remaining between them. The CDR3 contains 14 residues. The CDR3 bases are TGTGCCACCAGTGATTTGCAGGGTCACAATGAGCAGTTCTTC. It yields the protein CATSDLQGHNEQFF.

This clone was seen a handful of times. The V gene is TRBV7-9, the J gene TRBJ2-7; D possibly corresponds to TRBD1 (6 bases). Germline V lookup: CDR1 SEHNR, CDR2 FQNEAQ (reference sequence). This CDR3 spans 12 amino acids. Between the trimmed V and J ends, which lost 4 bases and 5 bases, there was a span of 9 bases. Written as DNA, the CDR3 is TGTGCCAGCAGCTCGACAGGCCACGAGCAGTACTTC. Translated: CASSSTGHEQYF.

The J gene is TRBJ2-2, the V gene TRBV2; tentative D call: TRBD1 (5 bases). The CDR3 spans 15 residues. Trimming cost V 3 bases and J 3 bases, with 11 bases left between them. Germline CDR1 SNHLY, CDR2 FYNNEI. The CDR3 DNA sequence: TGTGCCAGCAGTGAGACTGGACACCACACCGGGGAGCTGTTTTTT. Translating gives CASSETGHHTGELFF.